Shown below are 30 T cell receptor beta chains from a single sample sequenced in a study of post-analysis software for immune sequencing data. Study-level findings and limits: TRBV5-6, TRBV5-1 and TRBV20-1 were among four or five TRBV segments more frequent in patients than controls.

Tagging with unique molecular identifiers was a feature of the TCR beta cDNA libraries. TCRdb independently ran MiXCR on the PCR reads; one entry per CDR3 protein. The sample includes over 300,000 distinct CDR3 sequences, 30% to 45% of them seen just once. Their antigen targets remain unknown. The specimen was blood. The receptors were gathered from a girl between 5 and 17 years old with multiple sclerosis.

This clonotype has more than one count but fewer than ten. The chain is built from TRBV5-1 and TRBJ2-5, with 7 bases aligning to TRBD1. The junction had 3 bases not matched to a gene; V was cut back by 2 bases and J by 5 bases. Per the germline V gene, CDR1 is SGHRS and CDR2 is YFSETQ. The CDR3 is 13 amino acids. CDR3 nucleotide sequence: TGCGCCAGCAGCTTCCAGGGGGAGGAGACCCAGTACTTC. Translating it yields CASSFQGEETQYF.

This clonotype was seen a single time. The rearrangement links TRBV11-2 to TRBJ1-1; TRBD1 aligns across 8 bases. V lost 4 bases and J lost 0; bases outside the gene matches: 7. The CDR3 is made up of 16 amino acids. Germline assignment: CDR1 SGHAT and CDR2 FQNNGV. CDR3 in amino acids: CASSYSGTGLNTEAFF. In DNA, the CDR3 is TGTGCCAGCAGCTACTCCGGGACAGGCCTGAACACTGAAGCTTTCTTT.

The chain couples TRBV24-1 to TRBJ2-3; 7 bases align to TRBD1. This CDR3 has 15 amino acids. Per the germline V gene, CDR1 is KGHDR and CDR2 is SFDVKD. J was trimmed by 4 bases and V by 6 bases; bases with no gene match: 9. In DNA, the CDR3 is TGTGCCACCAGTAACCGGGACAGTGTCGCAGATACGCAGTATTTT. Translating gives CATSNRDSVADTQYF.

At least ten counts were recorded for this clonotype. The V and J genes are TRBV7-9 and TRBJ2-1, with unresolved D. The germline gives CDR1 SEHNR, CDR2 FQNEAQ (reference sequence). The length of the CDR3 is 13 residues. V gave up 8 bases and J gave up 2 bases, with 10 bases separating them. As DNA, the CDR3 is TGTGCCAGCCAACCAGACACCTACAATGAGCAGTTCTTC. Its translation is CASQPDTYNEQFF.

The CDR3 DNA is TGTGCCAGCAGCTTAGAGATCTCGGGGCCCCAGTACTTC. The encoded protein is CASSLEISGPQYF. This chain uses TRBV7-3 with TRBJ2-5; tentatively, D is TRBD1 or TRBD2 (5 bases each). The germline V gene encodes CDR1 SGHTA and CDR2 FQGTGA. CDR3 length equals 13 residues. With 2 bases removed from V and 9 bases from J, the gap between germline ends came to 13 bases. The whole variable domain, filled in from reference TRBV7-3 and TRBJ2-5, reads GAGVSQTPSNKVTEKGKYVELRCDPISGHTALYWYRQSLGQGPEFLIYFQGTGAADDSGLPNDRFFAVRPEGSVSTLKIQRTERGDSAVYLCASSLEISGPQYFGPGTRLLVL.

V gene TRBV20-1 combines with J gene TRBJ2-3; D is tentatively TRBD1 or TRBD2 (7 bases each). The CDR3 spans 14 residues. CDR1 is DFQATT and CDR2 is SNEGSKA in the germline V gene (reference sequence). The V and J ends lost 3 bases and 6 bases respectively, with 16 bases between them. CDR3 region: CSASAGTAGDTQYF. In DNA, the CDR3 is TGCAGTGCTAGCGCCGGGACAGCGGGGGATACGCAGTATTTT.

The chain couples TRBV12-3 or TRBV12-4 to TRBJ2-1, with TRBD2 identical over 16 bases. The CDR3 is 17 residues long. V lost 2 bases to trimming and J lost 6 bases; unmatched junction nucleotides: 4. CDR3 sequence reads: CASSLSGLAGGLNEQFF. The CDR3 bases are TGTGCCAGCAGTTTATCGGGACTAGCGGGGGGGCTCAATGAGCAGTTCTTC.

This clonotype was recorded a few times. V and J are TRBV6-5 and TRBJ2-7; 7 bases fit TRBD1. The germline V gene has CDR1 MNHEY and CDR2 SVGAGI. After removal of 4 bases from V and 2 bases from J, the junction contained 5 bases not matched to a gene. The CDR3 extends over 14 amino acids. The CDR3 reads CASSWDRKTYEQYF. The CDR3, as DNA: TGTGCCAGCAGTTGGGACAGAAAAACCTACGAGCAGTACTTC.

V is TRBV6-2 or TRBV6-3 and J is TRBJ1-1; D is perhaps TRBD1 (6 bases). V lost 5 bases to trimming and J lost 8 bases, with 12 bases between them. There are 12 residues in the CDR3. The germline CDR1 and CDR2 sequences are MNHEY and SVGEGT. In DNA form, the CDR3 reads TGTGCCAGCAGTCCGCAGGGGATAGAAGCTTTCTTT. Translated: CASSPQGIEAFF.

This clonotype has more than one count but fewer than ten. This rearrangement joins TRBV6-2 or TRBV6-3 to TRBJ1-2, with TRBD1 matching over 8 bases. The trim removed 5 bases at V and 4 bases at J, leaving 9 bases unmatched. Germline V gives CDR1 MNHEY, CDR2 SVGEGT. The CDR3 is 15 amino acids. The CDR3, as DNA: TGTGCCAGCAGTAACACCATCAGGGGGCCCTATGGCTACACCTTC. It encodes CASSNTIRGPYGYTF.

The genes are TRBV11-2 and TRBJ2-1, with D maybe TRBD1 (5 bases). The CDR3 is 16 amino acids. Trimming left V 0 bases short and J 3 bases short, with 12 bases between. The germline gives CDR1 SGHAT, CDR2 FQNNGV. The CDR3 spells CASSLEGLGNYNEQFF. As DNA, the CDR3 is TGTGCCAGCAGCTTAGAGGGGCTAGGGAACTACAATGAGCAGTTCTTC.

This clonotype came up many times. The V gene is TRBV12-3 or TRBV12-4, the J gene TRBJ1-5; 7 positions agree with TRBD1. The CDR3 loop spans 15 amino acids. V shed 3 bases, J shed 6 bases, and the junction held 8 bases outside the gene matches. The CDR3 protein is CASSFWRQGGQPQHF. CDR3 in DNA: TGTGCCAGCAGTTTCTGGAGACAGGGTGGTCAGCCCCAGCATTTT.

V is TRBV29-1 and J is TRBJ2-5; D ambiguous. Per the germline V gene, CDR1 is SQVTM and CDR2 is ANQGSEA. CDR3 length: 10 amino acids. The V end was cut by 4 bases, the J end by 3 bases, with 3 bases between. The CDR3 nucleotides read TGCAGCGTTGGAGAAGAGACCCAGTACTTC. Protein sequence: CSVGEETQYF.

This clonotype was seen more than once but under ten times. CDR3 amino acids: CASSDFGGGKSYEQYF. The CDR3, as DNA: TGTGCCAGCAGTGATTTTGGCGGGGGTAAATCCTACGAGCAGTACTTC. The V call is TRBV12-3 or TRBV12-4, the J call TRBJ2-7; 7 bases are a match to TRBD2. With 5 bases clipped from V and 1 base from J, the junction kept 11 bases outside the gene matches. The CDR3 extends over 16 amino acids.

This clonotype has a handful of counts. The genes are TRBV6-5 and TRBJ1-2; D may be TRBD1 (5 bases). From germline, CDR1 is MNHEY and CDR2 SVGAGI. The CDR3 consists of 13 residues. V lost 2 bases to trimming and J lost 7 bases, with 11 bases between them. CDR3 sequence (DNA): TGTGCCAGCAGTTACGGGGCAGGTGGTGGCTACACCTTC. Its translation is CASSYGAGGGYTF.

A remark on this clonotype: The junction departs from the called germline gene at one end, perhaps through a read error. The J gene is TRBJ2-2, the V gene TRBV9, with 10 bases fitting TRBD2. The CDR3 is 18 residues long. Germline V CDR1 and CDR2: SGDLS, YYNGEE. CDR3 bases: TGTGCCAGCAGCGTAGAAGGAGGGGGACTAGCGACCACCGGGGAGCGGTTTTTT. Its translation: CASSVEGGGLATTGERFF.

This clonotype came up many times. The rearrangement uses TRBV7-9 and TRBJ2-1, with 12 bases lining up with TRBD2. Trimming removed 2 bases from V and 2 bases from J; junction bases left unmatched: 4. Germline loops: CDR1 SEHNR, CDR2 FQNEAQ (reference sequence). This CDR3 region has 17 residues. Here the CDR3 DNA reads TGTGCCAGCAGCTTACGGGGACTAGCGGGTACCTACAATGAGCAGTTCTTC. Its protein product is CASSLRGLAGTYNEQFF.

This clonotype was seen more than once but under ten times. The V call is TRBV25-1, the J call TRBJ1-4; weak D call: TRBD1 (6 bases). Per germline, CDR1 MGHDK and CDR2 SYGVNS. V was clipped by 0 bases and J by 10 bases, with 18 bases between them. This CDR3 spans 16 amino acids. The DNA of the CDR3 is TGTGCCAGCAGTGAATATGGCGGCAGGGGAAGCGGAAAACTGTTTTTT. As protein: CASSEYGGRGSGKLFF.

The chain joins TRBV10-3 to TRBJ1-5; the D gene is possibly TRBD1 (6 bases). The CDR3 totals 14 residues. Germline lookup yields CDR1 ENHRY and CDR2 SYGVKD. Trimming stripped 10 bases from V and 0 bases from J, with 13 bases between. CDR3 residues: CATGTTDSNQPQHF. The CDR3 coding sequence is TGTGCCACCGGGACAACCGATAGCAATCAGCCCCAGCATTTT.

Here the CDR3 DNA reads TGTGCCAGCAGGAGGGACAGCAATCAGCCCCAGCATTTT. Protein sequence: CASRRDSNQPQHF. The chain couples TRBV12-3 or TRBV12-4 to TRBJ1-5, with a tentative D call TRBD1 (5 bases). The CDR3 covers 13 residues. Between the trimmed V and J ends, which lost 6 bases and 1 base, there was a span of 7 bases.

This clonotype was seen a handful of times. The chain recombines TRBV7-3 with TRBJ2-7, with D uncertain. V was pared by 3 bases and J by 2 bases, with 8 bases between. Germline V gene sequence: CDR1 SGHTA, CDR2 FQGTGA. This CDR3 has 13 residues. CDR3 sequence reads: CASSFGVTYEQYF. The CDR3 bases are TGTGCCAGCAGCTTTGGGGTCACCTACGAGCAGTACTTC.

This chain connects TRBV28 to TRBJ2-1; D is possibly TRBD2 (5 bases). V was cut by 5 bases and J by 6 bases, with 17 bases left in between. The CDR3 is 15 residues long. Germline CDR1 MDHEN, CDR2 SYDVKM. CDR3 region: CASSLHLDGGNEQFF. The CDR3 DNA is TGTGCCAGCAGTCTTCACTTGGACGGAGGCAATGAGCAGTTCTTC.

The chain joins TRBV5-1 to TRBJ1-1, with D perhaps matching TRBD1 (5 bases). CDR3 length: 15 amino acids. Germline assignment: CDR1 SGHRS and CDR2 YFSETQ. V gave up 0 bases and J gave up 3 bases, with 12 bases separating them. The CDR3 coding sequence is TGCGCCAGCAGCTTGGCCCCGACAGTGGACACTGAAGCTTTCTTT. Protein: CASSLAPTVDTEAFF.

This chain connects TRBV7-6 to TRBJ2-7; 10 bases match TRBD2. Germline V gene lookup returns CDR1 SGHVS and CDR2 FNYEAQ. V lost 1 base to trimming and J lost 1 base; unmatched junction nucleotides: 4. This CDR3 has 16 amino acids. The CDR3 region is CASSLGPSGSSYEQYF. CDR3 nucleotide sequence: TGTGCCAGCAGCTTAGGTCCTAGCGGGAGTTCCTACGAGCAGTACTTC.

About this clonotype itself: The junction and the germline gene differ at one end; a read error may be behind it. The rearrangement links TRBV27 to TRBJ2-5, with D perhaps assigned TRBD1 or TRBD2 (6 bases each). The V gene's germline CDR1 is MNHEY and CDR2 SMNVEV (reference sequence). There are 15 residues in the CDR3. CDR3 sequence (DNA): TGTGCCAGCAGTCCCAGGGACTGGGGGCAAGAGTCCCAGTACTTC. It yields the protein CASSPRDWGQESQYF.

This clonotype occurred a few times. As DNA, the CDR3 is TGTGCCAGCAGCCCCCGACAGGGAACGTACTTC. This translates into CASSPRQGTYF. The rearrangement joins TRBV7-9 to TRBJ2-7; TRBD1 agrees at 7 bases. With 5 bases clipped from V and 12 bases from J, the junction kept 7 bases outside the gene matches. Germline V CDR1 and CDR2: SEHNR, FQNEAQ (reference sequence). This CDR3 comprises 11 residues.

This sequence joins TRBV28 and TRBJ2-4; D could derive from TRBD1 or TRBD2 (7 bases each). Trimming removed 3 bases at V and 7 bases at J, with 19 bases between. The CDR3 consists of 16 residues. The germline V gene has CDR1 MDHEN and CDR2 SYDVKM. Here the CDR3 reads CASSFRRGQGGNIQYF. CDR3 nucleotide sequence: TGTGCCAGCAGTTTTAGAAGGGGGCAGGGAGGGAACATTCAGTACTTC.

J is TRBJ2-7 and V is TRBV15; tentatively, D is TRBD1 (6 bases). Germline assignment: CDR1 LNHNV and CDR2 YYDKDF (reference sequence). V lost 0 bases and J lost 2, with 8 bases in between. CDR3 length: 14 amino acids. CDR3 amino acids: CATSREEGAYEQYF. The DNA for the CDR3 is TGTGCCACCAGCAGAGAAGAGGGGGCCTACGAGCAGTACTTC.

For the CDR3, the DNA is TGCGCCAGCAGCCAGGTGAAGCCGGGGACAGGGAAAAACATTCAGTACTTC. Translated: CASSQVKPGTGKNIQYF. This sequence joins TRBV4-1 and TRBJ2-4; 9 nucleotides align to TRBD1. Germline-derived CDR1 and CDR2 are MGHRA and YSYEKL. Trimming at V came to 3 bases and at J to 4 bases, leaving 10 bases not matched to a gene. CDR3 size: 17 residues.

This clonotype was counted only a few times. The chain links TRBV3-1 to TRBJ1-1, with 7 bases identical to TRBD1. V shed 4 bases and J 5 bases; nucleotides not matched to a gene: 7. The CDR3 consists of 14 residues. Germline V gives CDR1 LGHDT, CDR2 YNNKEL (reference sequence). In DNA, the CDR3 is TGTGCCAGCAGCCGAGACAGGGTGCGGACTGAAGCTTTCTTT. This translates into CASSRDRVRTEAFF.